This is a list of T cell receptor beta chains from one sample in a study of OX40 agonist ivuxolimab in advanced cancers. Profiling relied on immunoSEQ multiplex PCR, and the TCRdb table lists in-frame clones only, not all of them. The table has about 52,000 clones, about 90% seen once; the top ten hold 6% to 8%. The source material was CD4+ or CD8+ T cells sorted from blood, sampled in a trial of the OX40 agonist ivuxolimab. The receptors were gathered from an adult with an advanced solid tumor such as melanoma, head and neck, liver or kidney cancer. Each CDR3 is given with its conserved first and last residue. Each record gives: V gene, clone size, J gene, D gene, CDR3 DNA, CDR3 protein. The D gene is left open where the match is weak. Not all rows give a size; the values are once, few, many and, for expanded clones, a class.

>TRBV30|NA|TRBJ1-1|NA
TGTGCCTGGAGTGTAGGGACAACGAACACTGAAGCTTTCTTT
CAWSVGTTNTEAFF
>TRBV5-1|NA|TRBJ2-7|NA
TGCGCCAGCAGCTCCGTGTATTCGACATTCGAGCAGTACTTC
CASSSVYSTFEQYF
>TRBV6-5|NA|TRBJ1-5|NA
TGTGCCAGCAGTTACTCGAGCGGTGGGGGCAATCAGCCCCAGCATTTT
CASSYSSGGGNQPQHF
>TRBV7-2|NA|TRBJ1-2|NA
TGTGCCAGCAGCTTTGGGGTAGAATATAACTATGGCTACACCTTC
CASSFGVEYNYGYTF
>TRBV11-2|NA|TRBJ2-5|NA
TGTGCCAGCAGCCACCTGGGGTATTTAGAGACCCAGTACTTC
CASSHLGYLETQYF
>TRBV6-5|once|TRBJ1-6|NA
TGTGCCAGCAGTTCGTTCCCCCAGGGAGAGAGTTCACCCCTCCACTTT
CASSSFPQGESSPLHF
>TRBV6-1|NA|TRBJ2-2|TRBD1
TGTGCCAGCCACAGGGGGCAAAACACCGGGGAGCTGTTTTTT
CASHRGQNTGELFF
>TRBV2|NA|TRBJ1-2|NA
TGTGCCAGCAGTGTAATGCAGGGTGGGAGCTATGGCTACACCTTC
CASSVMQGGSYGYTF
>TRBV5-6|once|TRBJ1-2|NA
TGTGCCAGCAGCTGGAACCAGGGATACTATGGCTACACCTTC
CASSWNQGYYGYTF
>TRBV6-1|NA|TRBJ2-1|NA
TGTGCCAGCCAGGGGGCTAGCGGTTCGTACAATGAGCAGTTCTTC
CASQGASGSYNEQFF
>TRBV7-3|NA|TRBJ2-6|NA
TGTGCCAGCAGCTTAGCTGCTGGGGCCAACGTCCTGACTTTC
CASSLAAGANVLTF